These 12 T cell receptor beta chains were all obtained from the same sample, sequenced in a study of OX40 agonist ivuxolimab in advanced cancers. Assay used: immunoSEQ multiplex PCR; TCRdb lists only in-frame clones, some missing. Of tens of thousands of clones listed, more than 65% are singletons. The sample was CD4+ or CD8+ T cells sorted from blood, taken in a trial of the OX40 agonist ivuxolimab. The receptors were gathered from an adult with an advanced solid tumor such as melanoma, head and neck, liver or kidney cancer.

This chain joins TRBV11-3 and TRBJ2-2; the match to TRBD2 covers 10 bases. The CDR3 is 17 amino acids. J lost 4 bases, V lost 5 bases, and 10 bases had no gene match. Germline CDR1 SGHNT, CDR2 YENEEA. CDR3 protein: CASSPRLSGGPTGELFF. The CDR3 DNA reads as TGTGCCAGCAGCCCCCGACTTAGCGGGGGGCCCACCGGGGAGCTGTTTTTT. Combining the CDR3 with reference TRBV11-3 and TRBJ2-2 gives the whole variable domain EAGVVQSPRYKIIEKKQPVAFWCNPISGHNTLYWYLQNLGQGPELLIRYENEEAVDDSQLPKDRFSAERLKGVDSTLKIQPAELGDSAVYLCASSPRLSGGPTGELFFGEGSRLTVL.

This clone was detected only a few times. The chain has TRBV27 and TRBJ1-6, with 8 bases fitting TRBD1. The germline V gene has CDR1 MNHEY and CDR2 SMNVEV (reference sequence). CDR3 length: 15 residues. With 5 bases clipped from V and 8 bases from J, the junction kept 8 bases outside the gene matches. This chain's CDR3 is CASSILPTGDSPLHF. DNA of the CDR3: TGTGCCAGCAGTATCCTACCGACAGGGGATTCACCCCTCCACTTT.

V and J are TRBV19 and TRBJ2-5, with D hard to call. CDR3 length equals 14 residues. V was pared by 3 bases and J by 5 bases, with 13 bases between. Germline V CDR1 and CDR2: LNHDA, SQIVND (reference sequence). CDR3 in DNA: TGTGCCAGTAGTATTTACAGCCAGGTGGAGACCCAGTACTTC. Amino acids: CASSIYSQVETQYF.

In its sample, this clone was seen once. The chain combines TRBV7-2 with TRBJ2-5; 7 bases map to TRBD1. This CDR3 is 15 amino acids long. With 5 bases clipped from V and 7 bases from J, the junction kept 13 bases outside the gene matches. Germline lookup yields CDR1 SGHTA and CDR2 FQGNSA. CDR3 sequence: CASSRTDRDRGTQYF. Here the CDR3 DNA reads TGTGCCAGCAGCCGCACCGACAGGGATCGGGGGACCCAGTACTTC.

As concerns this clone: The same CDR3 also results from other DNA sequences found in this sample. J is TRBJ1-1 and V is TRBV7-5; TRBD1, the table's D call, lacks a check against the DNA. TRBV7-5 is listed as a pseudogene. The CDR3 has 16 residues. In DNA, the CDR3 is TGCGCCAGAAGACGCGTCATGGGACAGACGAACACTGAAGCTTTCTTT. It encodes CARRRVMGQTNTEAFF.

This chain uses TRBV23-1 with TRBJ1-5; 8 bases agree with TRBD1. TRBV23-1 is identified as an open reading frame with a role that is uncertain. There are 15 residues in the CDR3. Trimming cost V 4 bases and J 6 bases; bases outside gene matches: 8. This chain's CDR3 is CASSLRTGSRQPQHF. CDR3 DNA sequence: TGCGCCAGCAGTCTGCGGACAGGGTCTCGTCAGCCCCAGCATTTT.

This clone has just one count. This sequence joins TRBV7-8 and TRBJ2-7, with TRBD2 as a possible D gene (6 bases). With 2 bases removed from V and 4 bases from J, the gap between germline ends came to 12 bases. The CDR3 runs 14 residues. Germline-derived CDR1 and CDR2 are SGHVS and FQNEAQ. The CDR3 DNA sequence: TGTGCCAGCAGCTTATGGGACGGGGGTTACGAGCAGTACTTC. Amino acid sequence: CASSLWDGGYEQYF.

The rearrangement uses TRBV21-1 and TRBJ2-3; the table names TRBD2, a call not compared with the DNA. TRBV21-1 corresponds to a pseudogene. This CDR3 comprises 17 residues. The CDR3 protein is CASSKPPRGGSTDTQYF. The CDR3 DNA sequence: TGTGCCAGCAGCAAACCCCCCCGGGGGGGGAGCACAGATACGCAGTATTTT.

This chain connects TRBV18 to TRBJ1-5; D possibly corresponds to TRBD1 (6 bases). The CDR3 sequence is 15 residues long. Germline-derived CDR1 and CDR2 are KGHSH and LQKENI. Trimming stripped 3 bases from V and 3 bases from J, with 12 bases between. DNA for the CDR3: TGTGCCAGCTCACCGATACAGGGAGTCAATCAGCCCCAGCATTTT. This codes for CASSPIQGVNQPQHF.

The chain is built from TRBV7-9 and TRBJ1-4; TRBD1 might be the D (5 bases). CDR1 SEHNR and CDR2 FQNEAQ come from the germline V gene (reference sequence). V shed 8 bases and J shed 0 bases, with 19 bases lying between them. The CDR3 has 17 amino acids. CDR3: CASGLGATVATNEKLFF. CDR3 nucleotides: TGTGCCAGCGGGCTTGGGGCTACGGTCGCAACTAATGAAAAACTGTTTTTT.

The chain has TRBV7-2 and TRBJ2-3, with D tentatively TRBD2 (6 bases). Trimming pared 3 bases from V and 7 bases from J, leaving 17 bases between. The germline gives CDR1 SGHTA, CDR2 FQGNSA. This CDR3 contains 15 residues. The CDR3 protein is CASSLWTISGHTQYF. CDR3 in DNA: TGTGCCAGCAGCTTGTGGACCATTAGCGGCCATACGCAGTATTTT.

This clone was observed a handful of times. J is TRBJ1-1 and V is TRBV2; D gene unclear. The length of the CDR3 is 14 residues. V shed 7 bases and J shed 0 bases, with 12 bases lying between them. CDR1 and CDR2 from the germline V gene are SNHLY and FYNNEI. The chain's CDR3 is CASTPALMNTEAFF. The CDR3, as DNA: TGTGCCAGCACCCCGGCCTTAATGAACACTGAAGCTTTCTTT.